This note documents a single T cell receptor (beta chain) sequence. Its matching antigen is unknown. Repertoires were generated with immunoSEQ multiplex PCR, while TCRdb's copy carries only in-frame clones and drops some. The sample consists of fewer than 3 million clones, 80% to 95% of them appearing once. V lost 6 bases to trimming and J lost 3 bases, with 17 bases between them. The CDR3 contains 16 residues. Per the germline V gene, CDR1 is MDHEN and CDR2 is SYDVKM. This specimen belongs to a study of shared clonotypes between healthy human individuals. Study-level background: Those who served as donors were two women and three men between the ages of 18 and 49. Whole-study results and caveats: An expected dependence of interdonor clonotype sharing on sequencing depth was noted. What naive subsets generally showed was a larger estimated richness than memory subsets showed. Large depth notwithstanding, sorted-subset sequencing proved incomplete by rarefaction.

What was sequenced was naive CD4+ T cells from PBMCs. Subset given: CD45RA+ positively selected. The sequence was collected from a man between 18 and 29 years old in good health. Some clones in this sample may be carry-over from other donors' samples. The chain uses TRBV28 and TRBJ2-2; D might be TRBD1 (6 bases). The CDR3 spells CASRPLGQLYTGELFF. In DNA, the CDR3 is TGTGCCAGCAGACCTCTCGGACAGCTCTACACCGGGGAGCTGTTTTTT.